Listed below are T cell receptor beta chains from one sample, sequenced in a study of CD8+ T cells in alopecia areata. The protocol was immunoSEQ multiplex PCR, while the TCRdb copy is restricted to in-frame clones and leaves out a portion. The repertoire includes 35,000 or so clones, roughly half of them detected once, and under 2% sits in the top ten. The sequenced material came from CD4+ Tregs sorted from blood. Receptors originate from a human donor with alopecia areata. CDR3s include the opening cysteine and the closing phenylalanine or tryptophan. A D gene is named only where the DNA matches it firmly. Size tells how often a clone was seen (once, few, many) or the class of an expanded clone, and some rows leave it out.

d_gene	v_gene	j_gene	abundance	len	CDR3aa	CDR3nt
TRBD1	TRBV4-3	TRBJ1-6	-	17	CASSQDRQGVYNSPLHF	TGCGCCAGCAGCCAAGACAGACAGGGGGTCTATAATTCACCCCTCCACTTT
-	TRBV18	TRBJ2-3	few	14	CASSPPVLTDTQYF	TGTGCCAGCTCACCACCGGTCCTCACAGATACGCAGTATTTT
-	TRBV19	TRBJ2-7	-	14	CASSITGTTYEQYF	TGTGCCAGTAGTATCACGGGTACCACCTACGAGCAGTACTTC
-	TRBV18	TRBJ1-1	-	14	CASSRSGVNTEAFF	TGTGCCAGCTCACGCTCTGGGGTGAACACTGAAGCTTTCTTT
TRBD2	TRBV5-1	TRBJ2-3	-	15	CASRPLAVGTDTQYF	TGCGCCAGCAGACCCCTAGCGGTCGGCACAGATACGCAGTATTTT
-	TRBV2	TRBJ1-2	-	13	CASTAQGNYGYTF	TGTGCCAGCACCGCGCAGGGGAACTATGGCTACACCTTC
-	TRBV5-1	TRBJ2-5	-	14	CASYSSSTQETQYF	TGCGCCAGCTACTCATCCTCCACTCAAGAGACCCAGTACTTC
-	TRBV2	TRBJ1-1	-	13	CASSGQLNTEAFF	TGTGCCAGCAGTGGACAGCTCAACACTGAAGCTTTCTTT
-	TRBV2	TRBJ2-7	-	13	CASSDRGISEQYF	TGTGCCAGCAGTGACAGGGGAATAAGCGAGCAGTACTTC
-	TRBV5-6	TRBJ2-5	-	14	CASSSPPGWETQYF	TGTGCCAGCAGCTCCCCACCTGGATGGGAGACCCAGTACTTC
-	TRBV5-1	TRBJ2-3	-	19	CASSLAGQLLSYESGTQYF	TGCGCCAGCAGCCTAGCAGGACAGCTCCTATCCTATGAGTCGGGTACGCAGTATTTT
-	TRBV25-1	TRBJ1-2	-	14	CASSGIQGNYGYTF	TGTGCCAGCAGTGGGATACAGGGAAACTATGGCTACACCTTC
-	TRBV5-1	TRBJ2-1	-	16	CASSLQGTGTYNEQFF	TGCGCCAGCAGCTTGCAGGGTACCGGGACCTACAATGAGCAGTTCTTC
TRBD2	TRBV5-4	TRBJ2-7	-	15	CASSLTSGSSYEQYF	TGTGCCAGCAGCTTGACTAGCGGGAGCTCCTACGAGCAGTACTTC
TRBD1	TRBV5-1	TRBJ2-7	-	16	CASSLVRDSATYEQYF	TGCGCCAGCAGCTTGGTCCGGGACAGCGCAACCTACGAGCAGTACTTC
TRBD1	TRBV11-1	TRBJ1-1	-	13	CASSLQGQTEAFF	TGTGCCAGCAGTTTACAGGGGCAAACTGAAGCTTTCTTT
-	TRBV18	TRBJ2-3	-	15	CASSPPARSPRTQYF	TGTGCCAGCTCACCACCCGCCCGGAGCCCACGTACGCAGTATTTT
-	TRBV7-2	TRBJ1-1	few	18	CASSQGRQVLDWDTEAFF	TGTGCCAGCAGCCAAGGGCGACAGGTACTGGACTGGGACACTGAAGCTTTCTTT
-	TRBV9	TRBJ2-5	few	16	CASSVAGNLGQETQYF	TGTGCCAGCAGCGTAGCTGGAAATCTGGGGCAAGAGACCCAGTACTTC
-	TRBV19	TRBJ1-5	-	14	CASSPGVRNQPQHF	TGTGCCAGTAGTCCGGGGGTCCGCAATCAGCCCCAGCATTTT
TRBD1	TRBV23-1	TRBJ2-1	few	13	CASSQDRGCEQFF	TGCGCCAGCAGCCAAGACAGGGGTTGCGAGCAGTTCTTC
-	TRBV5-1	TRBJ2-7	few	13	CASSLWTAYEQYF	TGCGCCAGCAGCTTATGGACAGCTTACGAGCAGTACTTC
-	TRBV5-1	TRBJ2-2	-	13	CASSTSYTGELFF	TGCGCCAGCAGCACCTCCTACACCGGGGAGCTGTTTTTT
TRBD1	TRBV18	TRBJ2-1	-	18	CASSLSDRLQGRWGEQFF	TGTGCCAGCTCCCTATCGGACAGGTTGCAAGGGAGATGGGGTGAGCAGTTCTTC
-	TRBV6-5	TRBJ1-3	few	16	CASSSRLRSSGNTIYF	TGTGCCAGCAGTTCTCGACTGAGGTCCTCTGGAAACACCATATATTTT
-	TRBV4-2	TRBJ2-7	-	15	CASSQEVSSPYEQYF	TGTGCCAGCAGCCAAGAAGTCTCTAGTCCCTACGAGCAGTACTTC
-	TRBV7-9	TRBJ1-2	-	12	CASSPHHYGYTF	TGTGCCAGCAGCCCTCACCACTATGGCTACACCTTC
-	TRBV18	TRBJ1-2	-	13	CASSPPRVYGYTF	TGTGCCAGCTCACCACCGCGGGTATATGGCTACACCTTC
TRBD1	TRBV7-8	TRBJ1-2	-	13	CASSSGGGYGYTF	TGTGCCAGCAGCTCAGGGGGGGGCTATGGCTACACCTTC
-	TRBV7-2	TRBJ2-5	few	18	CASSLVPTYLATQETQYF	TGTGCCAGCAGCTTAGTCCCAACCTACCTAGCGACCCAAGAGACCCAGTACTTC
-	TRBV4-1	TRBJ1-2	-	14	CASSQGTGNYGYTF	TGCGCCAGCAGCCAAGGTACAGGTAACTATGGCTACACCTTC
TRBD1	TRBV7-2	TRBJ2-2	-	15	CASRVTGSWTGELFF	TGTGCCAGCAGGGTGACAGGGTCGTGGACCGGGGAGCTGTTTTTT